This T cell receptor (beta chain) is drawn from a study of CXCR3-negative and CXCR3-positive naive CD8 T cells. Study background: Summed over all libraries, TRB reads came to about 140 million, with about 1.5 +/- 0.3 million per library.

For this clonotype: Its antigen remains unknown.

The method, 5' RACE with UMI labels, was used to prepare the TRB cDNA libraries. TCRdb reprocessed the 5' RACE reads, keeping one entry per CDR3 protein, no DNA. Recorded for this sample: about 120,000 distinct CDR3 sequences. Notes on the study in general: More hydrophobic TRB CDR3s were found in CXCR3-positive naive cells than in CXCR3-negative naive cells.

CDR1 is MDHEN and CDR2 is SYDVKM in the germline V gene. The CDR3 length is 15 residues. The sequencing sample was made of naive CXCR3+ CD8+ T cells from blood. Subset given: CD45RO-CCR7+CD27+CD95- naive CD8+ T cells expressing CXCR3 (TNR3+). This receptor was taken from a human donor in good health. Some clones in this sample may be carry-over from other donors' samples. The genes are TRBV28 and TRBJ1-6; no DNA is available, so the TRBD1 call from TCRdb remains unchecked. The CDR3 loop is CASSPVQGGYSPLHF. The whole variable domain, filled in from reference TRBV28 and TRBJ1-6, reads DVKVTQSSRYLVKRTGEKVFLECVQDMDHENMFWYRQDPGLGLRLIYFSYDVKMKEKGDIPEGYSVSREKKERFSLILESASTNQTSMYLCASSPVQGGYSPLHFGNGTRLTVT.